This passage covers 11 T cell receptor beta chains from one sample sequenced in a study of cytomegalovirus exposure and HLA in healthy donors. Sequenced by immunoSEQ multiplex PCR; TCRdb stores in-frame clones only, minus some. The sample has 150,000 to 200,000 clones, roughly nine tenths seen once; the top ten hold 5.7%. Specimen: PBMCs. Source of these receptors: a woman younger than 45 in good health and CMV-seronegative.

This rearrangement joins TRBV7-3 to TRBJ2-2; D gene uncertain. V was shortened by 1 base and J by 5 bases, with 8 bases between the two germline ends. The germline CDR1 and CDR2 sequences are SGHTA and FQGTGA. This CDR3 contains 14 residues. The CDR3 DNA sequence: TGTGCCAGCAGCTTAAGATCTGAAACCGGGGAGCTGTTTTTT. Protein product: CASSLRSETGELFF.

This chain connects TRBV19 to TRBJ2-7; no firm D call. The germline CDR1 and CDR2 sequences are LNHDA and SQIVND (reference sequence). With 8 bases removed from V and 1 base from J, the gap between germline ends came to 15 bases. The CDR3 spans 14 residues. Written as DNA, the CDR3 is TGTGCCAGTCGCACGGACCATATTTCCTACGAGCAGTACTTC. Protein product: CASRTDHISYEQYF.

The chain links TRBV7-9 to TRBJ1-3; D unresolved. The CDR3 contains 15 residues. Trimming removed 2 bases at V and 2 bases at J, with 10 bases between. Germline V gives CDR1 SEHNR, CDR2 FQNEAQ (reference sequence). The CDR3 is CASSLKGNPGNTIYF. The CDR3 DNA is TGTGCCAGCAGCTTAAAGGGCAACCCTGGAAACACCATATATTTT.

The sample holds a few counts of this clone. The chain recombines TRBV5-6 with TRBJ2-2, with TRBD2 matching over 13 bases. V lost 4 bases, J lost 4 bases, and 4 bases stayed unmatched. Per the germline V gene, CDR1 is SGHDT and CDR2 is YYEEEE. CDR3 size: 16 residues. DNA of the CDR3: TGTGCCAGCAGCCCCCGACTAGCGGGGGGCACCGGGGAGCTGTTTTTT. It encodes CASSPRLAGGTGELFF.

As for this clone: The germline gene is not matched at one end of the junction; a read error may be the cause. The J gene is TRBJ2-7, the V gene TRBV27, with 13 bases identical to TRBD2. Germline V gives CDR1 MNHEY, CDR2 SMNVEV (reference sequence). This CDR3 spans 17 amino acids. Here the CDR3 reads CASSISLGLAGPREQYF. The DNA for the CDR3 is TGTGCCAGCAGTATATCACTGGGACTAGCGGGACCGAGGGAGCAGTACTTC.

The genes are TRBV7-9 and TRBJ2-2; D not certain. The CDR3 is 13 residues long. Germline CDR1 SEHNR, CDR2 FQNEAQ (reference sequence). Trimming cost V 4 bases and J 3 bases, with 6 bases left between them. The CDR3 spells CASSSTYTGELFF. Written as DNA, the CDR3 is TGTGCCAGCAGCTCCACCTACACCGGGGAGCTGTTTTTT. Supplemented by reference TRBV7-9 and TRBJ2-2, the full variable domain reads DTGVSQNPRHKITKRGQNVTFRCDPISEHNRLYWYRQTLGQGPEFLTYFQNEAQLEKSRLLSDRFSAERPKGSFSTLEIQRTEQGDSAMYLCASSSTYTGELFFGEGSRLTVL.

The CDR3 loop reads CATSRDRGGAWNEQFF. CDR3 in DNA: TGTGCCACCAGCAGAGATCGGGGGGGCGCTTGGAATGAGCAGTTCTTC. The chain has TRBV15 and TRBJ2-1; 8 bases agree with TRBD2. V lost 0 bases, J lost 7 bases, and 8 bases stayed unmatched. The CDR3 is 16 amino acids. CDR1 is LNHNV and CDR2 is YYDKDF in the germline V gene (reference sequence).

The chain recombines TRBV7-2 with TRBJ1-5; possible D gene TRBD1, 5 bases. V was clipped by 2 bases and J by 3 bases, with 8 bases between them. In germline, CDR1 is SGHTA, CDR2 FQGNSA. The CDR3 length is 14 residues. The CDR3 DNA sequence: TGTGCCAGCAGCTTATTAGGGGTCAATCAGCCCCAGCATTTT. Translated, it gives CASSLLGVNQPQHF.

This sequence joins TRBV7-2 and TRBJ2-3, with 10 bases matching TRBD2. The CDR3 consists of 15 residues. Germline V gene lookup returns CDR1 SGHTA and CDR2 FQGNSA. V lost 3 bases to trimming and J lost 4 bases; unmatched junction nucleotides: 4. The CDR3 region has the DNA TGTGCCAGCAGCTTTAGCGGGGGGACGTCAGATACGCAGTATTTT. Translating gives CASSFSGGTSDTQYF.

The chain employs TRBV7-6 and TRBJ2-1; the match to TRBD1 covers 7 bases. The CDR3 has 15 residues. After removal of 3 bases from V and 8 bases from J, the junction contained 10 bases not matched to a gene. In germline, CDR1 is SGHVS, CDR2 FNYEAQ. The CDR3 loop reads CASSFETGFVDEQFF. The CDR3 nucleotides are TGTGCCAGCAGCTTTGAGACAGGGTTTGTCGATGAGCAGTTCTTC.

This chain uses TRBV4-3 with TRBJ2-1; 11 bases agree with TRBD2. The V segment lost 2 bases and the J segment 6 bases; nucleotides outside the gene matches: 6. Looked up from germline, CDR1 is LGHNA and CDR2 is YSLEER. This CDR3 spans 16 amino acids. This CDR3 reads CASSQYSGGASNEQFF. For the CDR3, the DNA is TGCGCCAGCAGCCAATATAGCGGGGGGGCCTCCAATGAGCAGTTCTTC.